This T cell receptor (beta chain) derives from a study of CD8 T cells in ankylosing spondylitis. Study outcomes and limitations: Apparently characteristic of ankylosing spondylitis blood was a TCR beta motif (fewer than ten highly homologous variants). Reportedly, significant enrichment of disease-linked clones occurred in matched ankylosing spondylitis synovial fluid.

Germline assignment: CDR1 LNHNV and CDR2 YYDKDF (reference sequence). The CDR3 spans 13 residues. V lost 1 base to trimming and J lost 5 bases, with 9 bases between them. The TCR beta libraries were generated through quantitative 5'-RACE incorporating molecular barcodes. TCRdb analysed the 5' RACE reads with MiXCR anew, one entry per CDR3 protein. The sample records 350,000 or so distinct CDR3 sequences, roughly 15% being singletons. This clonotype has only a few counts. Its antigen is not known. This chain uses TRBV15 with TRBJ2-7; weak D call: TRBD1 (6 bases). The source of this sequence is a male donor with ankylosing spondylitis or in good health (not recorded which). Sequences were obtained from blood, either unsorted or a sorted T cell fraction (not recorded which). The CDR3 DNA sequence: TGTGCCACCAGCAGAGGAACAGGGAACGAGCAGTACTTC. Amino acid sequence: CATSRGTGNEQYF.